This T cell receptor beta chain was obtained from a study of HIV-infected patients and healthy controls. TCRdb called the 5' RACE reads again in MiXCR, with one record for every CDR3 protein. The sample carries around 58,000 distinct CDR3 sequences, 19% recorded once. The CDR3 is made up of 15 amino acids. The germline V gene encodes CDR1 LNHNV and CDR2 YYDKDF (reference sequence). Trimming left V 0 bases short and J 0 bases short, with 8 bases between. This TCR was recovered from a human donor in good health. The chain couples TRBV15 to TRBJ1-2, with unresolved D. Material: CD4+ T cells from blood. This CDR3 reads CATSRELTSNYGYTF. CDR3 DNA: TGTGCCACCAGCAGAGAACTCACATCTAACTATGGCTACACCTTC.